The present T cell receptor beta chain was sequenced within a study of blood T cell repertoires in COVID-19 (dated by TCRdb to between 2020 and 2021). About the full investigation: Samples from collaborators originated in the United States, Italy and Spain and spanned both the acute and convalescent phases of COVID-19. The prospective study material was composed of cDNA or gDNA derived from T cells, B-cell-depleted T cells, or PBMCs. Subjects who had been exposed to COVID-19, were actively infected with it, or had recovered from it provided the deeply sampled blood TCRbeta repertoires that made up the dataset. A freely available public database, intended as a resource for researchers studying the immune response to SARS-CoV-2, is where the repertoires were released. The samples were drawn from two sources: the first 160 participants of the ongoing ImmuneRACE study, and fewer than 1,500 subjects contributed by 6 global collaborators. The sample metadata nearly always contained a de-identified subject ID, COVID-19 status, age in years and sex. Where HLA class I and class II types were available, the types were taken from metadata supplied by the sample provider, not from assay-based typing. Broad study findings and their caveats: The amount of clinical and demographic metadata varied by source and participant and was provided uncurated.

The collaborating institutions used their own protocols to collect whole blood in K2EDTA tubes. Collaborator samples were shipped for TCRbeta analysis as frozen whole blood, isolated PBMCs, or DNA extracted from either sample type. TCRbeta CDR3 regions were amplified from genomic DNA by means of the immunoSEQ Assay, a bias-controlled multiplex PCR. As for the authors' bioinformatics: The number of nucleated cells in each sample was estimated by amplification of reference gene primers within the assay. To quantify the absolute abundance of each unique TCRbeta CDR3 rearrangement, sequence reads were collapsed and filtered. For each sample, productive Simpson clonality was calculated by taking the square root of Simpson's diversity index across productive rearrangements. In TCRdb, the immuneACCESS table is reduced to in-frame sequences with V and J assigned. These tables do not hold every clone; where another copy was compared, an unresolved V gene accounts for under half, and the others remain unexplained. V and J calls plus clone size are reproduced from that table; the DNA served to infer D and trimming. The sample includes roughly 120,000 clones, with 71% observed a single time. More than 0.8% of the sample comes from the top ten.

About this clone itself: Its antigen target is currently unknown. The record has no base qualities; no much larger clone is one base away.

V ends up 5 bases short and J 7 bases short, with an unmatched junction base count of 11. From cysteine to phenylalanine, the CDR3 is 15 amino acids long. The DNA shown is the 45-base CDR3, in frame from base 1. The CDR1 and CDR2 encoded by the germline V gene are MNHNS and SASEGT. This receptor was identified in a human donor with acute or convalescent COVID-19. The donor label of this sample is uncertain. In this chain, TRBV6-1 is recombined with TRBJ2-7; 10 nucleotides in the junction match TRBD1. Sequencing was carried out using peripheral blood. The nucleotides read TGTGCCAGCAGTTCACGCGACAGGGGGCCTCGAGAGCAGTACTTC. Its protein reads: CASSSRDRGPREQYF.